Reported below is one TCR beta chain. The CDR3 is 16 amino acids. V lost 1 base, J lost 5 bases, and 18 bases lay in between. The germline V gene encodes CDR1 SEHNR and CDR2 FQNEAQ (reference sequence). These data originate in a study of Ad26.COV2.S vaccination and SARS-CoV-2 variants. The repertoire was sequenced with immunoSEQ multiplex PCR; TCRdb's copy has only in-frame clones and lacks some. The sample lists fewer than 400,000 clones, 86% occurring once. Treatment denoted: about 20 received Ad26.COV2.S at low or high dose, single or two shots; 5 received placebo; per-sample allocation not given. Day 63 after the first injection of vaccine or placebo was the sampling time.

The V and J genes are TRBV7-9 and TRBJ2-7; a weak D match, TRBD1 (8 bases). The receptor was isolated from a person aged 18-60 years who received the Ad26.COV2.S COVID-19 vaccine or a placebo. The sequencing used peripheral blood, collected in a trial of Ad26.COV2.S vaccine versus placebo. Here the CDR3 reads CASSLGGGDRSHEQYF. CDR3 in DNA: TGTGCCAGCAGCTTAGGTGGGGGGGACAGGTCACACGAGCAGTACTTC.